This T cell receptor (beta chain) was recorded in a study of blood T cell repertoires in COVID-19. The protocol was immunoSEQ multiplex PCR, while the TCRdb copy is restricted to in-frame clones and leaves out a portion. The data show approximately 300,000 clones, roughly 88% seen once. CDR1 is SEHNR and CDR2 is FQNEAQ in the germline V gene (reference sequence). V was pared by 0 bases and J by 8 bases, with 10 bases of the junction left unmatched. CDR3 length: 18 residues. This clone was counted between two and nine times. The sequencing input was peripheral blood. The source of this sequence is a woman aged 50 to 60 with acute or convalescent COVID-19. The rearrangement joins TRBV7-9 to TRBJ2-1, with 13 bases aligning to TRBD2. CDR3 DNA: TGTGCCAGCAGCTTAGCCCTCGGACTAGCGGGAGTTGTAGATGAGCAGTTCTTC. The encoded protein is CASSLALGLAGVVDEQFF.